These 32 T cell receptor beta chains share one sample of origin, sequenced in a study of OX40 agonist ivuxolimab in advanced cancers. TCRdb keeps only in-frame clones here, not all; method: immunoSEQ multiplex PCR. The table shows approximately 30,000 clones, with more than 75% occurring only once. This material consisted of CD4+ or CD8+ T cells sorted from blood, taken in a trial of the OX40 agonist ivuxolimab. The receptor source for this set is an adult with an advanced solid tumor such as melanoma, head and neck, liver or kidney cancer.

The count of this clone is one. This chain connects TRBV14 to TRBJ2-1; 8 bases align to TRBD1. Trimming at V came to 4 bases and at J to 12 bases, leaving 8 bases not matched to a gene. Germline V gene sequence: CDR1 SGHDN, CDR2 FVKESK. The CDR3 has 13 residues. CDR3 residues: CASSPGGLVGQFF. The CDR3 DNA follows: TGTGCCAGCAGCCCAGGGGGCCTCGTGGGGCAGTTCTTC. Full variable domain (outside the CDR3, taken from reference TRBV14 and TRBJ2-1): EAGVTQFPSHSVIEKGQTVTLRCDPISGHDNLYWYRRVMGKEIKFLLHFVKESKQDESGMPNNRFLAERTGGTYSTLKVQPAELEDSGVYFCASSPGGLVGQFFGPGTRLTVL.

Only a few counts were recorded for this clone. The chain employs TRBV19 and TRBJ2-3; D is undetermined. The CDR3 covers 16 residues. Per germline, CDR1 LNHDA and CDR2 SQIVND (reference sequence). Trimming took off 6 bases at V and 2 bases at J, with 18 bases between the two ends. CDR3 protein: CASSAYSGTFTDTQYF. CDR3 bases: TGTGCCAGTAGCGCTTATTCCGGAACATTCACAGATACGCAGTATTTT. Based on the CDR3 plus reference TRBV19 and TRBJ2-3, the full variable domain is DGGITQSPKYLFRKEGQNVTLSCEQNLNHDAMYWYRQDPGQGLRLIYYSQIVNDFQKGDIAEGYSVSREKKESFPLTVTSAQKNPTAFYLCASSAYSGTFTDTQYFGPGTRLTVL.

As to this clone: This CDR3 is also generated by other DNA sequences in the sample. J is TRBJ2-1 and V is TRBV7-9; D remains unclear. Trimming removed 5 bases at V and 8 bases at J, with 10 bases between. The CDR3 runs to 12 residues. Germline V CDR1 and CDR2: SEHNR, FQNEAQ (reference sequence). DNA of the CDR3: TGTGCCAGCAGCCCTGGTCGGGATGAGCAGTTCTTC. It specifies CASSPGRDEQFF.

V gene TRBV6-6 combines with J gene TRBJ2-7; D not resolved. V shed 2 bases and J shed 4 bases, with 12 bases lying between them. The CDR3 consists of 14 residues. CDR1 and CDR2 from the germline V gene are MNHNY and SVGAGI (reference sequence). This CDR3 is CASSYTAATYEQYF. CDR3 DNA: TGTGCCAGCAGTTACACGGCAGCTACATACGAGCAGTACTTC.

The chain carries TRBV7-9 and TRBJ1-2; TRBD1 is a possible D gene (6 bases). V was cut by 2 bases and J by 7 bases, with 14 bases left in between. The CDR3 runs 14 residues. The germline V gene encodes CDR1 SEHNR and CDR2 FQNEAQ (reference sequence). CDR3 coding DNA: TGTGCCAGCAGCTTATTTGGGGGGCGAAGTGGCTACACCTTC. This gives the protein CASSLFGGRSGYTF. Full variable domain (missing parts from reference TRBV7-9 and TRBJ1-2): DTGVSQNPRHKITKRGQNVTFRCDPISEHNRLYWYRQTLGQGPEFLTYFQNEAQLEKSRLLSDRFSAERPKGSFSTLEIQRTEQGDSAMYLCASSLFGGRSGYTFGSGTRLTVV.

The chain employs TRBV5-6 and TRBJ1-1, with TRBD1 identical over 8 bases. In germline, CDR1 is SGHDT, CDR2 YYEEEE. J was trimmed by 4 bases and V by 0 bases; bases with no gene match: 2. This CDR3 has 14 amino acids. CDR3 residues: CASSLGTGFTEAFF. Here the CDR3 DNA reads TGTGCCAGCAGCTTGGGGACAGGGTTCACTGAAGCTTTCTTT.

This chain links TRBV5-6 with TRBJ2-3; the match to TRBD2 covers 12 bases. V was pared by 3 bases and J by 0 bases, with 5 bases of the junction left unmatched. Germline lookup yields CDR1 SGHDT and CDR2 YYEEEE. The length of the CDR3 is 17 residues. CDR3 amino acids: CASSWMTSGGSTDTQYF. CDR3 DNA: TGTGCCAGCAGCTGGATGACTAGCGGGGGTAGCACAGATACGCAGTATTTT.

This rearrangement joins TRBV5-6 to TRBJ1-3; 9 bases are a match to TRBD1. Germline CDR1 and CDR2: SGHDT and YYEEEE. This CDR3 is built from 16 residues. Unmatched junction bases numbered 9, after V lost 4 bases and J lost 4 bases. CDR3 coding DNA: TGTGCCAGCAGCCGCGGTGGGGACAGGGCCGGAAACACCATATATTTT. This encodes CASSRGGDRAGNTIYF. The full variable domain, rest sourced from reference TRBV5-6 and TRBJ1-3, is DAGVTQSPTHLIKTRGQQVTLRCSPKSGHDTVSWYQQALGQGPQFIFQYYEEEERQRGNFPDRFSGHQFPNYSSELNVNALLLGDSALYLCASSRGGDRAGNTIYFGEGSWLTVV.

This rearrangement joins TRBV4-3 to TRBJ2-1; TRBD2 is a possible D gene (6 bases). CDR3 length equals 18 residues. Trimming removed 0 bases at V and 1 base at J, with 16 bases between. Germline V lookup: CDR1 LGHNA, CDR2 YSLEER. Here the CDR3 reads CASSQEDGTGVSYNEQFF. CDR3 in DNA: TGCGCCAGCAGCCAAGAAGATGGAACGGGAGTATCCTACAATGAGCAGTTCTTC.

The V and J genes are TRBV4-2 and TRBJ2-3; 11 nucleotides line up with TRBD1. The junction had 0 bases not matched to a gene; V was cut back by 1 base and J by 6 bases. Germline values: CDR1 LGHNA, CDR2 YNFKEQ. This CDR3 is 14 amino acids long. CDR3: CASSQGDRGDTQYF. As DNA, the CDR3 is TGTGCCAGCAGCCAAGGGGACAGGGGGGATACGCAGTATTTT.

The V call is TRBV5-1, the J call TRBJ1-1; D possibly corresponds to TRBD1 (5 bases). The CDR3 has 14 residues. Germline loops: CDR1 SGHRS, CDR2 YFSETQ. V shed 4 bases and J shed 3 bases, with 13 bases lying between them. CDR3 sequence: CASSPNPGYTEAFF. DNA for the CDR3: TGCGCCAGCAGCCCCAACCCAGGGTACACTGAAGCTTTCTTT.

This clone was recorded only once. This chain uses TRBV6-1 with TRBJ1-6; D not resolved. The V and J ends lost 3 bases and 8 bases respectively, with 23 bases between them. Germline assignment: CDR1 MNHNS and CDR2 SASEGT. CDR3 length: 18 amino acids. The DNA of the CDR3 is TGTGCCAGCAGTGATGACACCTGGGCTTCAAAATTGGATTCACCCCTCCACTTT. This gives the protein CASSDDTWASKLDSPLHF.

This clone occurred once. This rearrangement joins TRBV27 to TRBJ2-2, with 7 bases matching TRBD2. This CDR3 has 13 amino acids. V lost 6 bases and J lost 7; bases outside the gene matches: 5. CDR1 is MNHEY and CDR2 is SMNVEV in the germline V gene (reference sequence). The CDR3 loop reads CASRVGGVGELFF. In nucleotides, the CDR3 is TGTGCCAGCAGAGTGGGAGGGGTCGGGGAGCTGTTTTTT.

The chain uses TRBV9 and TRBJ1-4; 7 nucleotides line up with TRBD1. CDR3 size: 15 residues. The germline CDR1 and CDR2 sequences are SGDLS and YYNGEE. J was trimmed by 3 bases and V by 2 bases; bases with no gene match: 4. CDR3 DNA sequence: TGTGCCAGCAGCGTCGGACAGGCCGCTAATGAAAAACTGTTTTTT. Residues: CASSVGQAANEKLFF.

The rearrangement joins TRBV5-1 to TRBJ2-7; a weak D match, TRBD1 (6 bases). V was pared by 4 bases and J by 2 bases, with 10 bases between. CDR3 length equals 13 residues. Per germline, CDR1 SGHRS and CDR2 YFSETQ. CDR3 nucleotide sequence: TGCGCCAGCAGCCCCTGGACAGCCTACGAGCAGTACTTC. Translation: CASSPWTAYEQYF.

This rearrangement joins TRBV5-6 to TRBJ2-7; D gene uncertain. The CDR3 spans 14 residues. V was shortened by 2 bases and J by 2 bases, with 11 bases between the two germline ends. The germline V gene has CDR1 SGHDT and CDR2 YYEEEE. The CDR3 is CASSFSYRTYEQYF. CDR3 sequence (DNA): TGTGCCAGCAGCTTTAGTTACCGAACCTACGAGCAGTACTTC.

The chain couples TRBV19 to TRBJ2-3; 8 bases line up with TRBD2. CDR1 is LNHDA, CDR2 SQIVND, per germline (reference sequence). J gave up 5 bases and V 5 bases, and 3 bases lay outside the gene matches. The CDR3 consists of 13 residues. This chain's CDR3 is CASSYLAGDTQYF. The CDR3 DNA follows: TGTGCCAGTAGTTATCTAGCGGGAGATACGCAGTATTTT.

The genes are TRBV2 and TRBJ1-1; D remains unclear. V was shortened by 6 bases and J by 4 bases, with 18 bases between the two germline ends. Germline CDR1 reads SNHLY; CDR2 reads FYNNEI. The CDR3 length is 15 residues. The CDR3 here is CASRAEQVLGTEAFF. CDR3 sequence (DNA): TGTGCCAGCAGAGCAGAGCAGGTCCTGGGCACTGAAGCTTTCTTT.

The chain uses TRBV9 and TRBJ2-2, with D perhaps matching TRBD1 or TRBD2 (5 bases each). CDR1 and CDR2 (germline): SGDLS, YYNGEE. The ends were cut back, 3 bases at V and 5 bases at J, with 20 bases in the middle. The CDR3 contains 17 residues. The CDR3 bases are TGTGCCAGCAGCGCCTGGGACGAAGGCAGCAAGACCGGGGAGCTGTTTTTT. Its protein product is CASSAWDEGSKTGELFF.

V usage is TRBV5-4 and J usage is TRBJ1-6; maybe TRBD1 (5 bases). Germline lookup yields CDR1 SGHNT and CDR2 YYREEE (reference sequence). The CDR3 spans 14 residues. V lost 0 bases to trimming and J lost 9 bases, with 10 bases between them. CDR3 bases: TGTGCCAGCAGCTTGGCCGGGGACGGTTCACCCCTCCACTTT. Translation: CASSLAGDGSPLHF.

The chain couples TRBV11-2 to TRBJ1-4, with TRBD1 matching 7 bases. Germline CDR1 SGHAT, CDR2 FQNNGV. The CDR3 sequence is 15 residues long. The J segment lost 0 bases and the V segment lost 5 bases, leaving 3 bases of the junction unmatched. CDR3 residues: CASSPQGATNEKLFF. Here the CDR3 DNA reads TGTGCCAGCAGCCCCCAGGGGGCAACTAATGAAAAACTGTTTTTT.

The CDR3 spells CASSQGGTGPQHF. CDR3 sequence (DNA): TGTGCCAGCAGTCAAGGAGGGACTGGGCCCCAGCATTTT. The chain recombines TRBV5-4 with TRBJ1-5; D is perhaps TRBD1 (5 bases). The CDR3 has 13 amino acids. Germline CDR1 and CDR2: SGHNT and YYREEE (reference sequence). The ends were cut back, 5 bases at V and 9 bases at J, with 15 bases in the middle.

This clone is a singleton in its sample. This chain joins TRBV7-9 and TRBJ2-2; the D gene is possibly TRBD1 (6 bases). V dropped 4 bases and J dropped 4 bases, with 13 bases sitting between them. Germline loops: CDR1 SEHNR, CDR2 FQNEAQ (reference sequence). There are 15 residues in the CDR3. This CDR3 reads CASSSSDSPTGELFF. The CDR3 region has the DNA TGTGCCAGCAGCTCCTCGGACAGCCCCACCGGGGAGCTGTTTTTT.

The gene calls are TRBV9 and TRBJ2-7, with 7 bases aligning to TRBD1. J was trimmed by 5 bases and V by 0 bases; bases with no gene match: 5. The CDR3 runs 14 residues. Germline assignment: CDR1 SGDLS and CDR2 YYNGEE. This CDR3 reads CASSVADRANEQYF. The DNA of the CDR3 is TGTGCCAGCAGCGTAGCTGACAGGGCCAACGAGCAGTACTTC.

V usage is TRBV10-1 and J usage is TRBJ1-4, with TRBD1 matching over 8 bases. Germline V lookup: CDR1 WNHNN, CDR2 SYGVQD (reference sequence). The J segment lost 4 bases and the V segment lost 11 bases, leaving 12 bases of the junction unmatched. This CDR3 is 15 amino acids long. The CDR3 spells CASRGRGPVNEKLFF. CDR3 in DNA: TGCGCCTCCCGGGGCAGGGGGCCGGTTAATGAAAAACTGTTTTTT.

This clone is medium-sized by share. The chain has TRBV2 and TRBJ1-5; D is ambiguous. This CDR3 region has 14 residues. Germline V CDR1 and CDR2: SNHLY, FYNNEI. Trimming left V 2 bases short and J 2 bases short, with 7 bases between. The CDR3: CASSESLGNQPQHF. In nucleotides, the CDR3 is TGTGCCAGCAGTGAATCGTTAGGCAATCAGCCCCAGCATTTT.

This clone rates as medium-sized. The genes are TRBV28 and TRBJ2-3; D not certain. Germline values: CDR1 MDHEN, CDR2 SYDVKM. V was clipped by 4 bases and J by 0 bases, with 8 bases between them. The CDR3 runs 14 residues. CDR3 sequence: CASSSPRSTDTQYF. The CDR3 DNA sequence: TGTGCCAGCAGTTCTCCTAGGAGCACAGATACGCAGTATTTT.

This chain uses TRBV9 with TRBJ2-7, with D tentatively TRBD2 (5 bases). Germline V gene lookup returns CDR1 SGDLS and CDR2 YYNGEE. Trimming stripped 0 bases from V and 2 bases from J, with 12 bases between. The CDR3 has 15 amino acids. DNA for the CDR3: TGTGCCAGCAGCGTAGATAGCGCACTAACCTACGAGCAGTACTTC. Translated, it gives CASSVDSALTYEQYF.

The chain recombines TRBV5-6 with TRBJ1-2; D not resolved. The CDR3 sequence is 11 residues long. Deletions cut 7 bases from V and 4 bases from J, with 8 bases between. CDR1 is SGHDT and CDR2 is YYEEEE in the germline V gene. In nucleotides, the CDR3 is TGTGCCAGCGGGCTGGCCTATGGCTACACCTTC. It encodes CASGLAYGYTF.

Only a few counts were recorded for this clone. V gene TRBV28 combines with J gene TRBJ1-4; no clear D. Trimming took off 7 bases at V and 6 bases at J, with 9 bases between the two ends. From germline, CDR1 is MDHEN and CDR2 SYDVKM. This CDR3 is 12 amino acids long. The DNA for the CDR3 is TGTGCCAGCATCGGAAGACATGAAAAACTGTTTTTT. Protein: CASIGRHEKLFF.

The genes are TRBV4-3 and TRBJ2-1; D could derive from TRBD1 or TRBD2 (5 bases each). Per germline, CDR1 LGHNA and CDR2 YSLEER. V lost 0 bases and J lost 8, with 17 bases in between. The CDR3 totals 16 residues. The CDR3 DNA reads TGCGCCAGCAGCCAAGATCGGGGACCCAGGCGGGATGAGCAGTTCTTC. Residues: CASSQDRGPRRDEQFF.

V usage is TRBV7-9 and J usage is TRBJ2-1; possibly TRBD1 for D (5 bases). Germline V lookup: CDR1 SEHNR, CDR2 FQNEAQ (reference sequence). This CDR3 is 14 amino acids long. V shed 1 base and J shed 5 bases, with 9 bases lying between them. This chain's CDR3 is CASSLGGRDNEQFF. CDR3 nucleotides: TGTGCCAGCAGCTTAGGGGGCCGGGACAATGAGCAGTTCTTC.